This TCR beta chain was sequenced in a study of cytomegalovirus exposure and HLA in healthy donors. Findings and caveats of the study: Near-uniform donor sequencing depth was presumed by presence/absence analyses.

From germline, CDR1 is SGHDN and CDR2 FVKESK. V was cut by 6 bases and J by 0 bases, with 14 bases left in between. CDR3 size: 16 residues. Comment on this clone: Its matching antigen is unknown.

In the PCR, 60 Vbeta and 13 Jbeta primers were used. Libraries were prepared by immunoSEQ multiplex PCR; TCRdb keeps only in-frame clonotypes and omits some of them. Among over 200,000 clones listed, approximately 82% were seen once. Sample: PBMCs. This receptor was obtained from a middle-aged woman in good health and CMV-seronegative. This chain links TRBV14 with TRBJ1-4; D call uncertain. The CDR3 DNA is TGTGCCAGCAGTAAACACGTCGGGGCAACTAATGAAAAACTGTTTTTT. Protein product: CASSKHVGATNEKLFF.